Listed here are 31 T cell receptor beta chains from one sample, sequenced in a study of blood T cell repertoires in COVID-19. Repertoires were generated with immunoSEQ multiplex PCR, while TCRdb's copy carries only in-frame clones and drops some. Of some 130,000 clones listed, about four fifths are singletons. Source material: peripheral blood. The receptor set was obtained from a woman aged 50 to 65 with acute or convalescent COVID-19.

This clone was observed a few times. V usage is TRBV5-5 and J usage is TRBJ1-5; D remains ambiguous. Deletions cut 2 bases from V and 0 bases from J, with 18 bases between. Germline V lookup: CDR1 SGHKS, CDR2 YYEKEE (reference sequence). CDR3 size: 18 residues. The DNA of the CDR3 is TGTGCCAGCAGCTTCACACACCTCCCCCAGGATAGCAATCAGCCCCAGCATTTT. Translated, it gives CASSFTHLPQDSNQPQHF.

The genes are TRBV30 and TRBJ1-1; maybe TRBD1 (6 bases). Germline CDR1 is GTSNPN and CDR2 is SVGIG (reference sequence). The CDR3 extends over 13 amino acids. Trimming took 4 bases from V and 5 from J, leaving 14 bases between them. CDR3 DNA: TGTGCCTGGACCCTTCAGGGGTCTACTGAAGCTTTCTTT. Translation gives CAWTLQGSTEAFF.

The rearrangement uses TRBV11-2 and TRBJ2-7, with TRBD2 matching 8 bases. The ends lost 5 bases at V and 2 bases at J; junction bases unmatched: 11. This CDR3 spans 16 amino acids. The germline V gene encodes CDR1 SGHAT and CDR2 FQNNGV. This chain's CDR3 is CASSRRGGRGAYEQYF. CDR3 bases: TGTGCCAGCAGCCGAAGGGGCGGGCGGGGGGCCTACGAGCAGTACTTC.

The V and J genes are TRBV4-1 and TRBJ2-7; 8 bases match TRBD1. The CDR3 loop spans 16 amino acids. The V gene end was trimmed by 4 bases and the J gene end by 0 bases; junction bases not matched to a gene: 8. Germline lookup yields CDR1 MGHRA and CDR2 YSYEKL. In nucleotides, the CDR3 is TGCGCCAGCAGCCTCCGCTCGGACAGGGCCTCCTACGAGCAGTACTTC. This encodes CASSLRSDRASYEQYF.

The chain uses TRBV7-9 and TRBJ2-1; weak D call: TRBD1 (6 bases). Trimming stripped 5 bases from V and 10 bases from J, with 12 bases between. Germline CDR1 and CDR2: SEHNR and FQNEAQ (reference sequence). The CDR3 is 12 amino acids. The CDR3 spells CASSVTGNEQFF. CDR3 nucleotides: TGTGCCAGCAGCGTAACAGGGAACGAGCAGTTCTTC.

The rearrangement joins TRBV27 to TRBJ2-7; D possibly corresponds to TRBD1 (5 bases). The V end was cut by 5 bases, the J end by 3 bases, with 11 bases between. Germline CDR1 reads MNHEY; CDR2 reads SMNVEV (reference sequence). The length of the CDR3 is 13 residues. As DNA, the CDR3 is TGTGCCAGCAGTACTATAGGGGTCTACGAGCAGTACTTC. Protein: CASSTIGVYEQYF.

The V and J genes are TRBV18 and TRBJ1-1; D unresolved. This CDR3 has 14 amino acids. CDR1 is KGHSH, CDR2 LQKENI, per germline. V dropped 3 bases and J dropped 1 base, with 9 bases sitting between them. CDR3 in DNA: TGTGCCAGCTCACCGCAGGAAACGAACACTGAAGCTTTCTTT. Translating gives CASSPQETNTEAFF.

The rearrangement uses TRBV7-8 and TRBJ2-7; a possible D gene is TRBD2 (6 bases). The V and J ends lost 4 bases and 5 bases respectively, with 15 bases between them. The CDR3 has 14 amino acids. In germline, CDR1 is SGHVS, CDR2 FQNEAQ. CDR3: CASSWRGLGDEQYF. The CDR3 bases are TGTGCCAGCAGCTGGAGGGGACTCGGGGACGAGCAGTACTTC.

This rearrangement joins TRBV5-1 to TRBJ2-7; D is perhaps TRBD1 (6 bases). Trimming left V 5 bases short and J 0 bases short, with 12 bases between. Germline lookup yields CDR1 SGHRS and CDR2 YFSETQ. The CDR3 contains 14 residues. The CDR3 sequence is CASSRDILSYEQYF. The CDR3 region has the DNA TGCGCCAGCAGTCGGGACATCCTCTCCTACGAGCAGTACTTC.

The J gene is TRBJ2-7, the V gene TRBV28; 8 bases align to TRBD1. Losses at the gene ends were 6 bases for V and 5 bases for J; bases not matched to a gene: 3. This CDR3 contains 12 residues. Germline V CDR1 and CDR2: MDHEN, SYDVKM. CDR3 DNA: TGTGCCAGCAGAAAGGACAGGGACGAGCAGTACTTC. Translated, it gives CASRKDRDEQYF.

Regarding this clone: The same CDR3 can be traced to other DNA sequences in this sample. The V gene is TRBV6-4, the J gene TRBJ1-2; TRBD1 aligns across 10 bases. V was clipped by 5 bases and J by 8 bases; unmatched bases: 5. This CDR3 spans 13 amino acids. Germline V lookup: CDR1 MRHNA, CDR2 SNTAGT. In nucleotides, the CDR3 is TGTGCCAGCAGTCGGGACAGGGGTTACGGCTACACCTTC. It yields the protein CASSRDRGYGYTF.

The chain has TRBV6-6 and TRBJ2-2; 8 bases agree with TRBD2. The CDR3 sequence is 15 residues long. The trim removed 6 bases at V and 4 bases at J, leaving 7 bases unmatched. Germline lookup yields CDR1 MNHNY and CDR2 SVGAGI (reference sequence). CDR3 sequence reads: CASRRSGGSTGELFF. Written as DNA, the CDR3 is TGTGCCAGCAGAAGGAGCGGGGGAAGCACCGGGGAGCTGTTTTTT.

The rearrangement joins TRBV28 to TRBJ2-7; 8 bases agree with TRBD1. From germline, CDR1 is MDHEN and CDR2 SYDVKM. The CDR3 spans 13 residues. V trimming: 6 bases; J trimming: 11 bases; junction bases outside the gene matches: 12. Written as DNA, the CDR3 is TGTGCCAGCAGCGACACACCGGGACAGGAAAAGTACTTC. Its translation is CASSDTPGQEKYF.

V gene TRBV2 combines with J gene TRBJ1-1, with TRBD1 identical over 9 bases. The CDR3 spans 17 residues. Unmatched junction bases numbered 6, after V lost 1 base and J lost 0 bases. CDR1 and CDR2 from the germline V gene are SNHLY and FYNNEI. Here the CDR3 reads CASSEEWTGDMNTEAFF. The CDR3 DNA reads TGTGCCAGCAGTGAAGAGTGGACAGGGGATATGAACACTGAAGCTTTCTTT.

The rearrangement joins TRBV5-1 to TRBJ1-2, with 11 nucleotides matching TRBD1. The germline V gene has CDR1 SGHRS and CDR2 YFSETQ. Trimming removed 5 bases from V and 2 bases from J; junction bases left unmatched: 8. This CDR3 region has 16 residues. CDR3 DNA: TGCGCCAGCAGTCCGGGACAGGGGGTCTCCAACTATGGCTACACCTTC. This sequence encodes CASSPGQGVSNYGYTF.

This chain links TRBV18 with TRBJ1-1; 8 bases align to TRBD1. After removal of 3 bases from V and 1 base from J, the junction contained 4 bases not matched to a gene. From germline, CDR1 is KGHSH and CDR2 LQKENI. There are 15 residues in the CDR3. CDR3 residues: CASSPDRAPNTEAFF. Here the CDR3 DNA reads TGTGCCAGCTCACCGGACAGGGCGCCGAACACTGAAGCTTTCTTT.

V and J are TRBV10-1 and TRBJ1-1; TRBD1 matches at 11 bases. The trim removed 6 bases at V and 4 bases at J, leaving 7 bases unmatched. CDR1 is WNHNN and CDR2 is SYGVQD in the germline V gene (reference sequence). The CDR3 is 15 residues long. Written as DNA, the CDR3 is TGCGCCAGCAGCGCTGGACAGGGGGCCGGCACTGAAGCTTTCTTT. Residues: CASSAGQGAGTEAFF.

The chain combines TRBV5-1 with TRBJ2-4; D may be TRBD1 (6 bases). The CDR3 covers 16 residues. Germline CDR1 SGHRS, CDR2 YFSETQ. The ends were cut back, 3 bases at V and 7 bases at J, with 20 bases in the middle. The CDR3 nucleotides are TGCGCCAGCAGCTCGGTCCCACAGGGAGAAGGGAACATTCAGTACTTC. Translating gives CASSSVPQGEGNIQYF.

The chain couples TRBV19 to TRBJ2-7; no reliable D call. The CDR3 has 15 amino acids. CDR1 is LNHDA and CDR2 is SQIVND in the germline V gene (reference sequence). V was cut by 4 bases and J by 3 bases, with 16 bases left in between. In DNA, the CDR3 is TGTGCCAGTAGTAGTGGCCAGGCTCAATTCTACGAGCAGTACTTC. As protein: CASSSGQAQFYEQYF. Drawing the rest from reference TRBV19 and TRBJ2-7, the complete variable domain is DGGITQSPKYLFRKEGQNVTLSCEQNLNHDAMYWYRQDPGQGLRLIYYSQIVNDFQKGDIAEGYSVSREKKESFPLTVTSAQKNPTAFYLCASSSGQAQFYEQYFGPGTRLTVT.

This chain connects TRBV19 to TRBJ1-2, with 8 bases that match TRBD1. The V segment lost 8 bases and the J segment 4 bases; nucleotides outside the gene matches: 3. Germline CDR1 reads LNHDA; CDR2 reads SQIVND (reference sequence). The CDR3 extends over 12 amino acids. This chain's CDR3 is CASRDRSYGYTF. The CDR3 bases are TGTGCCAGTCGGGACAGGAGCTATGGCTACACCTTC. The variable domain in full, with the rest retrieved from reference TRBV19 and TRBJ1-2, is DGGITQSPKYLFRKEGQNVTLSCEQNLNHDAMYWYRQDPGQGLRLIYYSQIVNDFQKGDIAEGYSVSREKKESFPLTVTSAQKNPTAFYLCASRDRSYGYTFGSGTRLTVV.

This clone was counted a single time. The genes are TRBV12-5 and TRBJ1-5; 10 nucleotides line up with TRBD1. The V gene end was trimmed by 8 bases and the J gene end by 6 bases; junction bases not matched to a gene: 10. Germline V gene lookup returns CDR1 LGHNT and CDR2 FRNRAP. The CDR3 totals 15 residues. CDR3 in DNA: TGTGCTAGTAAAGGGACAGGGGTCGGGATTCAGCCCCAGCATTTT. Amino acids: CASKGTGVGIQPQHF.

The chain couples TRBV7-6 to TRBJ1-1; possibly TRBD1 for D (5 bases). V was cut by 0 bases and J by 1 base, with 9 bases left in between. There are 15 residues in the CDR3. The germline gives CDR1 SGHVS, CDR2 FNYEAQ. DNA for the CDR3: TGTGCCAGCAGCTTAGCCTTGGGGGGGAACACTGAAGCTTTCTTT. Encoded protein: CASSLALGGNTEAFF.

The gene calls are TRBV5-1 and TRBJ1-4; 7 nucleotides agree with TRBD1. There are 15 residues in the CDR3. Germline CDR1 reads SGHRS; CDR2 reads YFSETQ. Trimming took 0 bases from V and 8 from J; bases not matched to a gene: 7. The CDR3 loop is CASSLDPGTVEKLFF. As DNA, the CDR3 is TGCGCCAGCAGCTTGGATCCTGGGACAGTAGAAAAACTGTTTTTT.

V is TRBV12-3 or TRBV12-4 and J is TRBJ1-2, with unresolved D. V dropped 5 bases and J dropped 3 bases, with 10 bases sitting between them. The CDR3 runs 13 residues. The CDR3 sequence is CASSLGSYYGYTF. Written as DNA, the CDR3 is TGTGCCAGCAGTCTCGGGTCCTACTATGGCTACACCTTC.

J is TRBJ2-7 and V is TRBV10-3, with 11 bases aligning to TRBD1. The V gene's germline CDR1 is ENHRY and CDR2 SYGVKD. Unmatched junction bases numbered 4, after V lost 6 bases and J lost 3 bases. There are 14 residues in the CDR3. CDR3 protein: CAIRRDRGNYEQYF. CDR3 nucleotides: TGTGCCATCAGGAGGGACAGGGGGAACTACGAGCAGTACTTC.

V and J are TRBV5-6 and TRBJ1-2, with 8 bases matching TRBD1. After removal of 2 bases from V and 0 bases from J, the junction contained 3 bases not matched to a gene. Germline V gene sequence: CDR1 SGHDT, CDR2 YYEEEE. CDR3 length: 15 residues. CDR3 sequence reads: CASSLQGGSNYGYTF. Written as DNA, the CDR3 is TGTGCCAGCAGCTTACAGGGGGGATCTAACTATGGCTACACCTTC.

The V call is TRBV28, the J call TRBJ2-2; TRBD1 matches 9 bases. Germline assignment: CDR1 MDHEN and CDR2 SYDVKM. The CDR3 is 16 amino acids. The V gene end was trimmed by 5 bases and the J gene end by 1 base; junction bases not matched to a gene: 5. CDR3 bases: TGTGCCAGCAGTCCTCCGGGACAGGGGAACACCGGGGAGCTGTTTTTT. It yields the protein CASSPPGQGNTGELFF.

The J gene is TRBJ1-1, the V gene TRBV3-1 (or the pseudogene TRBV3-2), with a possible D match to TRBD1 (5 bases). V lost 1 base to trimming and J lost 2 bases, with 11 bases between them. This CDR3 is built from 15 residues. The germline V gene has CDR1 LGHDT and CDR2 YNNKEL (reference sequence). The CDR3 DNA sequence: TGTGCCAGCAGCCAAGCCGGACGGACAAACACTGAAGCTTTCTTT. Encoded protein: CASSQAGRTNTEAFF.

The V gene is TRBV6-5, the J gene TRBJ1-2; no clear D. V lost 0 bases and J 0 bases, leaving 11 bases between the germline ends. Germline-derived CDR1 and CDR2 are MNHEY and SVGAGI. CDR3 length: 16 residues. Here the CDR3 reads CASSYSGRYTNYGYTF. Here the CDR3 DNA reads TGTGCCAGCAGTTACTCCGGGAGGTACACTAACTATGGCTACACCTTC.

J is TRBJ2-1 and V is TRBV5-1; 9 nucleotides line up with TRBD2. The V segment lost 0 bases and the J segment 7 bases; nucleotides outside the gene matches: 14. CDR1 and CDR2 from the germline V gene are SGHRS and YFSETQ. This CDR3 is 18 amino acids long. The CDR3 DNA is TGCGCCAGCAGCTTGGATAGTTCAAGCGGGGGGATTGTGAATGAGCAGTTCTTC. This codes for CASSLDSSSGGIVNEQFF.

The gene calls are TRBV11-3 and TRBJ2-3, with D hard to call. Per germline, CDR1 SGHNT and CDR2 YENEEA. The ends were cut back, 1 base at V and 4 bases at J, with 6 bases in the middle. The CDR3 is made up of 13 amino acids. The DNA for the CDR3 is TGTGCCAGCAGCTTAGGGTCGGCAGATACGCAGTATTTT. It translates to CASSLGSADTQYF.